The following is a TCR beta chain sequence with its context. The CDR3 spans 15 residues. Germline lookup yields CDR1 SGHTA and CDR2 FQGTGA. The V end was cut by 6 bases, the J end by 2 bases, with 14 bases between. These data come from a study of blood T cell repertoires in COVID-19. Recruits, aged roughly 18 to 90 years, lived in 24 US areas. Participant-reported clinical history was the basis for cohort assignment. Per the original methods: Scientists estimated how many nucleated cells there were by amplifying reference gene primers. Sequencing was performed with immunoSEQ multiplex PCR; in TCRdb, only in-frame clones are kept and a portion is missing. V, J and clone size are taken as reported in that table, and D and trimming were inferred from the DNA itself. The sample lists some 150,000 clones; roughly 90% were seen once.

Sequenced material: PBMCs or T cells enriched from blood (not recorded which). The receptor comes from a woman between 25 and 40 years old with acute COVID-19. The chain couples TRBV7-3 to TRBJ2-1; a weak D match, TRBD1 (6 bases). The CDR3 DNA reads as TGTGCCAGCAGTTCCACCGGGACACCCTACAATGAGCAGTTCTTC. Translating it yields CASSSTGTPYNEQFF.